One and the same sample provided the 31 T cell receptor beta chains below, sequenced in a study of OX40 agonist ivuxolimab in advanced cancers. Some clones are missing from TCRdb's copy, which holds only in-frame ones; the method was immunoSEQ multiplex PCR. This table holds roughly 93,000 clones, about 80% found once. Sequencing was performed on CD4+ or CD8+ T cells sorted from blood, taken in a trial of the OX40 agonist ivuxolimab. These receptors all come from an adult with an advanced solid tumor such as melanoma, head and neck, liver or kidney cancer.

The rearrangement joins TRBV5-4 to TRBJ2-5; 11 nucleotides line up with TRBD1. Germline V gene sequence: CDR1 SGHNT, CDR2 YYREEE (reference sequence). The junction had 3 bases not matched to a gene; V was cut back by 4 bases and J by 4 bases. The CDR3 covers 14 residues. CDR3 bases: TGTGCCAGCAGCCGGACAGGGGGCGCAGAGACCCAGTACTTC. Translating gives CASSRTGGAETQYF.

The CDR3 DNA reads as TGTGCCAGCAGAGCTCCTCTACAGGGGAACACCATATATTTT. This gives the protein CASRAPLQGNTIYF. The chain uses TRBV2 and TRBJ1-3; 7 nucleotides align to TRBD1. Germline-derived CDR1 and CDR2 are SNHLY and FYNNEI. Trimming took 6 bases from V and 7 from J; bases not matched to a gene: 9. The CDR3 sequence is 14 residues long.

The rearrangement links TRBV7-6 to TRBJ2-2, with a possible D match to TRBD2 (6 bases). The CDR3 runs to 15 residues. Germline V gene lookup returns CDR1 SGHVS and CDR2 FNYEAQ. V lost 4 bases to trimming and J lost 5 bases, with 14 bases between them. In DNA, the CDR3 is TGTGCCAGCAGCTCTTCTAGCGCCCCAACCGGGGAGCTGTTTTTT. Amino acids: CASSSSSAPTGELFF.

J is TRBJ1-6 and V is TRBV30; 12 nucleotides match TRBD1. Germline CDR1 reads GTSNPN; CDR2 reads SVGIG (reference sequence). With 5 bases clipped from V and 5 bases from J, the junction kept 1 base outside the gene matches. The CDR3 is 14 amino acids. This CDR3 reads CAWGTGGDNSPLHF. The CDR3 DNA sequence: TGTGCCTGGGGGACAGGGGGCGATAATTCACCCCTCCACTTT.

The chain has TRBV27 and TRBJ1-4, with 9 bases fitting TRBD1. This CDR3 region has 16 residues. The V segment lost 5 bases and the J segment 3 bases; nucleotides outside the gene matches: 7. Germline CDR1 and CDR2: MNHEY and SMNVEV (reference sequence). CDR3 protein: CASSPHRGPSNEKLFF. The CDR3, as DNA: TGTGCCAGCAGTCCTCACAGGGGGCCGTCTAATGAAAAACTGTTTTTT.

V usage is TRBV7-3 and J usage is TRBJ2-2; 10 bases fit TRBD1. This CDR3 is 18 amino acids long. V was clipped by 5 bases and J by 1 base; unmatched bases: 10. Looked up from germline, CDR1 is SGHTA and CDR2 is FQGTGA. The CDR3, as DNA: TGTGCCAGCAGCCTACCTATTCGGGACAGGGGGAACACCGGGGAGCTGTTTTTT. Amino acids: CASSLPIRDRGNTGELFF.

The V call is TRBV5-1, the J call TRBJ1-2; 7 bases fit TRBD1. The CDR3 is 14 residues long. With V trimmed by 4 bases and J by 2 bases, 5 bases remained unmatched. The germline CDR1 and CDR2 sequences are SGHRS and YFSETQ. The CDR3 DNA is TGCGCCAGCAGCAATCCGGGACAGAACTATGGCTACACCTTC. It yields the protein CASSNPGQNYGYTF.

The gene calls are TRBV7-2 and TRBJ2-1, with 11 nucleotides matching TRBD2. The CDR3 consists of 16 residues. J lost 6 bases, V lost 5 bases, and 9 bases had no gene match. Germline CDR1 SGHTA, CDR2 FQGNSA. CDR3 in amino acids: CASSRDGTSGVNEQFF. In DNA, the CDR3 is TGTGCCAGCAGCCGCGACGGGACTAGCGGAGTCAATGAGCAGTTCTTC.

V gene TRBV27 combines with J gene TRBJ2-5; possibly TRBD1 for D (5 bases). This CDR3 has 15 residues. The germline V and J ends were trimmed by 2 bases and 5 bases, with 15 bases remaining between them. The germline gives CDR1 MNHEY, CDR2 SMNVEV (reference sequence). The CDR3 coding sequence is TGTGCCAGCAGTTTAACAGGACAAAAAGGGGAGACCCAGTACTTC. This sequence encodes CASSLTGQKGETQYF.

V and J are TRBV18 and TRBJ1-3; D gene ambiguous. The CDR3 is 13 residues long. In germline, CDR1 is KGHSH, CDR2 LQKENI. Trimming left V 5 bases short and J 11 bases short, with 16 bases between. The CDR3 sequence is CASSLYDGDSIYF. Written as DNA, the CDR3 is TGTGCCAGCTCATTATACGACGGGGATTCCATATATTTT. Drawing the rest from reference TRBV18 and TRBJ1-3, the complete variable domain is NAGVMQNPRHLVRRRGQEARLRCSPMKGHSHVYWYRQLPEEGLKFMVYLQKENIIDESGMPKERFSAEFPKEGPSILRIQQVVRGDSAAYFCASSLYDGDSIYFGEGSWLTVV.

This chain's CDR3 is CASSPGTGHFNQPQHF. The CDR3 coding sequence is TGTGCCAGCAGCCCCGGGACAGGCCATTTCAATCAGCCCCAGCATTTT. The genes are TRBV9 and TRBJ1-5; the match to TRBD1 covers 8 bases. Germline trimming cut 4 bases from V and 3 bases from J; bases unmatched to any gene: 9. This CDR3 has 16 residues. Germline V gene sequence: CDR1 SGDLS, CDR2 YYNGEE. The full variable domain, with the rest looked up from reference TRBV9 and TRBJ1-5, is DSGVTQTPKHLITATGQRVTLRCSPRSGDLSVYWYQQSLDQGLQFLIQYYNGEERAKGNILERFSAQQFPDLHSELNLSSLELGDSALYFCASSPGTGHFNQPQHFGDGTRLSIL.

V gene TRBV6-1 combines with J gene TRBJ1-4; no clear D. Germline-derived CDR1 and CDR2 are MNHNS and SASEGT. Trimming took off 0 bases at V and 1 base at J, with 9 bases between the two ends. The CDR3 totals 16 residues. CDR3 sequence: CASSEADQITNEKLFF. CDR3 DNA: TGTGCCAGCAGTGAAGCGGATCAAATAACTAATGAAAAACTGTTTTTT.

This sequence joins TRBV19 and TRBJ2-6; 10 bases align to TRBD1. Germline lookup yields CDR1 LNHDA and CDR2 SQIVND (reference sequence). Trimming cost V 4 bases and J 1 base; bases outside gene matches: 1. This CDR3 is built from 16 residues. The CDR3 DNA follows: TGTGCCAGTAGTAGGGACAGGGGATCTGGGGCCAACGTCCTGACTTTC. Translating it yields CASSRDRGSGANVLTF.

This clone turned up a few times. The rearrangement uses TRBV5-6 and TRBJ1-5; unclear D gene. Germline V CDR1 and CDR2: SGHDT, YYEEEE. With 0 bases removed from V and 8 bases from J, the gap between germline ends came to 9 bases. This CDR3 contains 13 residues. The CDR3 loop reads CASSLGRPEPQHF. The CDR3 region has the DNA TGTGCCAGCAGCTTGGGACGTCCCGAGCCCCAGCATTTT.

The chain couples TRBV12-5 to TRBJ2-5, with D unresolved. The V gene lost 1 base and the J gene lost 6 bases, with 6 bases spanning the gap. CDR3 length: 12 amino acids. Germline CDR1 reads LGHNT; CDR2 reads FRNRAP. In nucleotides, the CDR3 is TGTGCTAGTGGTTTGGGTTTTAAGACCCAGTACTTC. Translated, it gives CASGLGFKTQYF.

J is TRBJ2-5 and V is TRBV5-4; possibly TRBD1 or TRBD2 for D (5 bases each). The better agreement between TRBJ2-7 and the DNA end casts doubt on the J call. CDR1 and CDR2 (germline): SGHNT, YYREEE (reference sequence). The CDR3 length is 15 residues. The CDR3 nucleotides read TGTGCCAGCAGCCCGGGTGGGACGGGATCCTACGAGCAGTACTTC. Translation gives CASSPGGTGSYEQYF.

This chain links TRBV13 with TRBJ2-7; D unresolved. Looked up from germline, CDR1 is PRHDT and CDR2 is FYEKMQ (reference sequence). Trimming left V 4 bases short and J 0 bases short, with 10 bases between. The CDR3 is 14 amino acids. The CDR3 protein is CASSSRLSSYEQYF. Written as DNA, the CDR3 is TGTGCCAGCAGCTCCCGCTTGAGCTCCTACGAGCAGTACTTC. The entire variable domain, with the rest obtained from reference TRBV13 and TRBJ2-7, is as follows: AAGVIQSPRHLIKEKRETATLKCYPIPRHDTVYWYQQGPGQDPQFLISFYEKMQSDKGSIPDRFSAQQFSDYHSELNMSSLELGDSALYFCASSSRLSSYEQYFGPGTRLTVT.

The CDR3, as DNA: TGCGCCAGCAGCCAACACAGGGACGGCTACGAGCAGTACTTC. This sequence encodes CASSQHRDGYEQYF. V and J are TRBV4-1 and TRBJ2-7, with D maybe TRBD1 (6 bases). The CDR3 loop spans 14 amino acids. Deletions cut 2 bases from V and 3 bases from J, with 11 bases between. Germline values: CDR1 MGHRA, CDR2 YSYEKL.

This chain links TRBV4-3 with TRBJ1-2; TRBD1 is a possible D gene (5 bases). Germline lookup yields CDR1 LGHNA and CDR2 YSLEER. This CDR3 is built from 15 residues. The germline V and J ends were trimmed by 2 bases and 0 bases, with 10 bases remaining between them. CDR3 in DNA: TGCGCCAGCAGCCAACCCGGGACCCCTAACTATGGCTACACCTTC. Translating gives CASSQPGTPNYGYTF.

This clone was detected once. The chain joins TRBV11-2 to TRBJ2-5; the D gene is possibly TRBD2 (6 bases). The J call is uncertain, as TRBJ2-7 better fits the DNA end. There are 14 residues in the CDR3. Per the germline V gene, CDR1 is SGHAT and CDR2 is FQNNGV. The chain's CDR3 is CASSPLRGSYEQYF. The CDR3 region has the DNA TGTGCCAGCAGCCCCTTGCGGGGATCCTACGAGCAGTACTTC.

This rearrangement joins TRBV29-1 to TRBJ2-7, with TRBD1 matching over 12 bases. CDR3 size: 14 residues. V shed 6 bases, J shed 6 bases, and the junction held 9 bases outside the gene matches. In germline, CDR1 is SQVTM, CDR2 ANQGSEA. The CDR3 region has the DNA TGCAGCGTCGTCCGGGGGACAGGGGGCTCCGAGCAGTACTTC. Protein product: CSVVRGTGGSEQYF.

The chain employs TRBV4-1 and TRBJ1-5; D ambiguous. CDR1 is MGHRA and CDR2 is YSYEKL in the germline V gene. The CDR3 sequence is 14 residues long. Trimming stripped 0 bases from V and 6 bases from J, with 9 bases between. CDR3 DNA: TGCGCCAGCAGCCAAGAAACAAGTTTTCAGCCCCAGCATTTT. This gives the protein CASSQETSFQPQHF.

J is TRBJ1-2 and V is TRBV4-3, with a tentative D call TRBD1 (5 bases). The V end was cut by 4 bases, the J end by 8 bases, with 14 bases between. The CDR3 sequence is 13 residues long. Per the germline V gene, CDR1 is LGHNA and CDR2 is YSLEER. In DNA, the CDR3 is TGCGCCAGCAGCCTCGACAGATCAAACGGCTACACCTTC. It translates to CASSLDRSNGYTF.

This clone was seen just once. The V gene is TRBV18, the J gene TRBJ2-5; the match to TRBD1 covers 11 bases. CDR1 is KGHSH, CDR2 LQKENI, per germline. The CDR3 sequence is 14 residues long. Trimming removed 8 bases from V and 2 bases from J; junction bases left unmatched: 4. For the CDR3, the DNA is TGTGCCAGCCGGGACAGGGGGTGGCAAGAGACCCAGTACTTC. The encoded protein is CASRDRGWQETQYF.

V usage is TRBV27 and J usage is TRBJ2-1; D gene unclear. V lost 3 bases and J 0 bases, leaving 6 bases between the germline ends. The length of the CDR3 is 14 residues. The germline CDR1 and CDR2 sequences are MNHEY and SMNVEV (reference sequence). CDR3 loop: CASSLELSYNEQFF. Written as DNA, the CDR3 is TGTGCCAGCAGTTTGGAGCTCTCCTACAATGAGCAGTTCTTC.

V gene TRBV19 combines with J gene TRBJ1-4; no clear D gene. The length of the CDR3 is 14 residues. The germline V gene encodes CDR1 LNHDA and CDR2 SQIVND (reference sequence). Trimming took 8 bases from V and 3 from J, leaving 13 bases between them. As DNA, the CDR3 is TGTGCCAGTCACCCTCAGAGGTCTAATGAAAAACTGTTTTTT. Its translation is CASHPQRSNEKLFF.

This chain uses TRBV9 with TRBJ2-1, with D uncertain. Germline V gene data show CDR1 as SGDLS and CDR2 as YYNGEE. The V and J ends lost 3 bases and 4 bases respectively, with 11 bases between them. CDR3 size: 14 residues. The CDR3 nucleotides are TGTGCCAGCAGCGAGACCTCAAATTACAATGAGCAGTTCTTC. It yields the protein CASSETSNYNEQFF.

In the case of this clone: A much more abundant neighbour one base away suggests this may be a read error. V gene TRBV15 combines with J gene TRBJ2-3, with a possible D match to TRBD2 (5 bases). Germline V gene lookup returns CDR1 LNHNV and CDR2 YYDKDF (reference sequence). CDR3 length: 16 amino acids. Trimming took 0 bases from V and 5 from J, leaving 15 bases between them. CDR3 coding DNA: TGTGCCACCAGCAGAGATCAAGCGGCCCCTGAAGATACGCAGTATTTT. It encodes CATSRDQAAPEDTQYF.

The chain joins TRBV27 to TRBJ2-2, with TRBD2 matching 7 bases. V shed 4 bases and J 3 bases; nucleotides not matched to a gene: 8. The CDR3 extends over 16 amino acids. Germline V gives CDR1 MNHEY, CDR2 SMNVEV (reference sequence). In nucleotides, the CDR3 is TGTGCCAGCAGTTACCGGCTAGCGGAGTACACCGGGGAGCTGTTTTTT. Residues: CASSYRLAEYTGELFF.

Remarks on this clone: A read error may produce the germline difference seen at one junction end. Distinct nucleotide sequences in the sample also encode this CDR3. The CDR3 reads CASSLEVGTGNTGELFF. In nucleotides, the CDR3 is TGTGCCAGCAGCCTAGAGGTCGGAACAGGCAACACCGGGGAGCTGTTTTTT. The V call is TRBV11-3, the J call TRBJ2-2, with a weak D call TRBD1 (5 bases). Germline assignment: CDR1 SGHNT and CDR2 YENEEA. The CDR3 totals 17 residues.

This rearrangement joins TRBV6-1 to TRBJ2-7; tentatively, D is TRBD1 or TRBD2 (6 bases each). Trimming stripped 0 bases from V and 3 bases from J, with 9 bases between. The CDR3 spans 14 residues. Germline V lookup: CDR1 MNHNS, CDR2 SASEGT. This CDR3 is CASSEAQGGYEQYF. The CDR3 bases are TGTGCCAGCAGTGAAGCACAGGGAGGCTACGAGCAGTACTTC.